This entry lists 26 T cell receptor beta chains sequenced from one sample in a study of vaccination and CD4 T cells after COVID-19. Once obtained from cultured CD4+ T cells, the DNA was sequenced using the Oncomine TCR Beta short-read assay. TCRdb used MiXCR to reprocess the PCR reads, holding one entry per CDR3 protein. The profile shows some 10,000 distinct CDR3 sequences, roughly 64% of them singletons. These receptors are not linked to any known antigen. Treatment in this sample: approximately 9-day PBMC culture with coronavirus spike peptide pools or control peptides (ViraFEST assay). Material for sequencing was CD4+ T cells from blood, cultured in vitro. The receptors were gathered from a human donor who had recovered from COVID-19.

This sequence joins TRBV7-3 and TRBJ1-2; perhaps TRBD1 as D (5 bases). Trimming cost V 5 bases and J 8 bases, with 18 bases left between them. The CDR3 sequence is 14 residues long. Germline V lookup: CDR1 SGHTA, CDR2 FQGTGA. CDR3 sequence: CASSLDSLKGGYTF. The CDR3 DNA is TGTGCCAGCAGCCTTGACAGTTTAAAGGGCGGCTACACCTTC.

Only a few counts were recorded for this clonotype. The chain is built from TRBV7-8 and TRBJ2-7; maybe TRBD1 (6 bases). The CDR3 consists of 14 residues. The germline CDR1 and CDR2 sequences are SGHVS and FQNEAQ. Trimming removed 4 bases at V and 1 base at J, with 11 bases between. The CDR3 loop reads CASSSWTESYEQYF. CDR3 nucleotide sequence: TGTGCCAGCAGCTCGTGGACAGAATCCTACGAGCAGTACTTC.

This clonotype was counted a few times. This chain connects TRBV6-2 or TRBV6-3 to TRBJ1-3; perhaps TRBD1 as D (5 bases). V lost 2 bases and J lost 11, with 16 bases in between. The V gene's germline CDR1 is MNHEY and CDR2 SVGEGT. This CDR3 contains 14 residues. CDR3 protein: CASSYVTGLNAIYF. As DNA, the CDR3 is TGTGCCAGCAGTTACGTGACGGGGCTCAACGCCATATATTTT.

This clonotype was seen a few times. The V gene is TRBV27, the J gene TRBJ2-2; no firm D call. From germline, CDR1 is MNHEY and CDR2 SMNVEV (reference sequence). V lost 5 bases to trimming and J lost 7 bases, with 14 bases between them. This CDR3 is 14 amino acids long. CDR3 in amino acids: CASSGSRGFGELFF. The CDR3 nucleotides are TGTGCCAGCAGTGGCTCCAGAGGTTTCGGGGAGCTGTTTTTT.

This clonotype is categorized as large. This sequence joins TRBV20-1 and TRBJ1-1; tentative D call: TRBD1 (5 bases). Germline V gene sequence: CDR1 DFQATT, CDR2 SNEGSKA (reference sequence). This CDR3 is 15 amino acids long. V shed 5 bases and J shed 1 base, with 17 bases lying between them. The CDR3 bases are TGCAGTGCTGATACGGGACGGTCGCGGAACACTGAAGCTTTCTTT. Amino acids: CSADTGRSRNTEAFF.

There are a few counts of this clonotype. The genes are TRBV7-2 and TRBJ2-5, with 10 bases fitting TRBD2. The CDR3 contains 16 residues. V shed 5 bases and J 5 bases; nucleotides not matched to a gene: 11. CDR1 and CDR2 from the germline V gene are SGHTA and FQGNSA. CDR3 region: CASSLTPAGGEETQYF. In DNA form, the CDR3 reads TGTGCCAGCAGCCTTACCCCAGCGGGAGGGGAGGAGACCCAGTACTTC.

The chain uses TRBV28 and TRBJ1-3; 7 bases align to TRBD1. Germline assignment: CDR1 MDHEN and CDR2 SYDVKM. The junction had 3 bases not matched to a gene; V was cut back by 4 bases and J by 3 bases. The CDR3 is made up of 14 amino acids. CDR3 loop: CASSSTGNGNTIYF. The CDR3 DNA reads as TGTGCCAGCAGTTCGACAGGGAATGGAAACACCATATATTTT.

This sequence joins TRBV6-1 and TRBJ1-1; D unclear. Looked up from germline, CDR1 is MNHNS and CDR2 is SASEGT. Trimming removed 2 bases from V and 0 bases from J, with 7 bases in between. The CDR3 has 14 amino acids. Here the CDR3 reads CASSEPNMNTEAFF. The CDR3 DNA sequence: TGTGCCAGCAGTGAACCCAACATGAACACTGAAGCTTTCTTT.

For this clonotype: Germline and junction disagree at one end, which may indicate a read error. The genes are TRBV7-9 and TRBJ1-4; a weak D match, TRBD1 (5 bases). Germline V lookup: CDR1 SEHNR, CDR2 FQNEAQ (reference sequence). This CDR3 contains 14 residues. The chain's CDR3 is CASGLGSGNEKLFF. CDR3 in DNA: TGTGCCAGCGGCTTAGGATCAGGGAATGAAAAACTGTTTTTT.

This clonotype was detected only once. CDR3 bases: TGTGCCAGCAGCTTAGCGTTGGACACTGAAGCTTTCTTT. Translated: CASSLALDTEAFF. J is TRBJ1-1 and V is TRBV7-8; D unclear. This CDR3 has 13 amino acids. The V end lost 0 bases, the J end lost 3 bases, and 5 bases lay between the germline ends. Germline CDR1 is SGHVS and CDR2 is FQNEAQ.

This clonotype was seen once. V usage is TRBV20-1 and J usage is TRBJ2-2, with TRBD1 matching over 8 bases. Germline V lookup: CDR1 DFQATT, CDR2 SNEGSKA (reference sequence). Trimming cost V 6 bases and J 4 bases; bases outside gene matches: 4. The CDR3 totals 13 residues. This CDR3 reads CSAARGPTGELFF. CDR3 DNA sequence: TGCAGTGCCGCCAGGGGGCCCACCGGGGAGCTGTTTTTT.

This clonotype was counted only a few times. The chain employs TRBV6-2 or TRBV6-3 and TRBJ1-1, with TRBD1 as a possible D gene (5 bases). Trimming shortened V by 2 bases and J by 4 bases, and 11 bases separated the two germline ends. The germline V gene encodes CDR1 MNHEY and CDR2 SVGEGT. CDR3 size: 14 residues. The CDR3 loop is CASSYIPGSTEAFF. DNA of the CDR3: TGTGCCAGCAGTTACATCCCAGGGAGCACTGAAGCTTTCTTT.

This clonotype was seen more than once but under ten times. This chain connects TRBV7-2 to TRBJ2-2; TRBD1 matches at 11 bases. The germline V gene has CDR1 SGHTA and CDR2 FQGNSA. The CDR3 sequence is 15 residues long. The V gene end was trimmed by 7 bases and the J gene end by 6 bases; junction bases not matched to a gene: 7. The CDR3 DNA reads TGTGCCAGCATAAAGGGGGACAGGGGGTCCGGGGAGCTGTTTTTT. Protein product: CASIKGDRGSGELFF. Full variable domain (missing parts from reference TRBV7-2 and TRBJ2-2): GAGVSQSPSNKVTEKGKDVELRCDPISGHTALYWYRQSLGQGLEFLIYFQGNSAPDKSGLPSDRFSAERTGGSVSTLTIQRTQQEDSAVYLCASIKGDRGSGELFFGEGSRLTVL.

A few counts support this clonotype. The genes are TRBV19 and TRBJ1-2; a weak D match, TRBD1 (5 bases). V was clipped by 4 bases and J by 3 bases, with 12 bases between them. Germline lookup yields CDR1 LNHDA and CDR2 SQIVND (reference sequence). The CDR3 spans 14 residues. CDR3 DNA sequence: TGTGCCAGTAGTAGGGTGGCGGGGGACTATGGCTACACCTTC. Translating gives CASSRVAGDYGYTF. The variable domain in full, completed from reference TRBV19 and TRBJ1-2, reads DGGITQSPKYLFRKEGQNVTLSCEQNLNHDAMYWYRQDPGQGLRLIYYSQIVNDFQKGDIAEGYSVSREKKESFPLTVTSAQKNPTAFYLCASSRVAGDYGYTFGSGTRLTVV.

The V call is TRBV2, the J call TRBJ1-2; TRBD1 might be the D (5 bases). Between the trimmed V and J ends, which lost 6 bases and 0 bases, there was a span of 14 bases. CDR1 is SNHLY, CDR2 FYNNEI, per germline. CDR3 length: 15 amino acids. CDR3 sequence: CASSRDGTPNYGYTF. DNA of the CDR3: TGTGCCAGCAGCCGAGACGGGACTCCTAACTATGGCTACACCTTC.

This clonotype was seen only once. The chain carries TRBV7-6 and TRBJ2-2; 10 bases align to TRBD2. The CDR3 is made up of 16 amino acids. Trimming removed 5 bases from V and 1 base from J; junction bases left unmatched: 4. The germline gives CDR1 SGHVS, CDR2 FNYEAQ. The chain's CDR3 is CASSLRLAGNTGELFF. The CDR3, as DNA: TGTGCCAGCAGCCTTCGACTAGCGGGGAACACCGGGGAGCTGTTTTTT.

The V gene is TRBV27, the J gene TRBJ2-1; TRBD1 aligns across 9 bases. J was trimmed by 15 bases and V by 6 bases; bases with no gene match: 12. The length of the CDR3 is 13 residues. Germline V gene sequence: CDR1 MNHEY, CDR2 SMNVEV (reference sequence). The CDR3 loop is CASRNWGQGKAFF. Here the CDR3 DNA reads TGTGCCAGCAGAAATTGGGGACAGGGAAAGGCGTTCTTC.

This chain uses TRBV7-2 with TRBJ2-3; D uncertain. Trimming took off 1 base at V and 4 bases at J, with 9 bases between the two ends. The CDR3 loop spans 14 amino acids. Germline CDR1 is SGHTA and CDR2 is FQGNSA. CDR3 nucleotides: TGTGCCAGCAGCTTAGGGTGGGGTGCAGATACGCAGTATTTT. This codes for CASSLGWGADTQYF.

This clonotype was seen only a few times. The chain joins TRBV20-1 to TRBJ2-4; 8 bases are a match to TRBD2. Germline loops: CDR1 DFQATT, CDR2 SNEGSKA (reference sequence). The CDR3 contains 14 residues. V gave up 5 bases and J gave up 2 bases; unmatched junction bases: 5. The CDR3 DNA reads TGCAGTGCTGGGCGGGAGGTACCCAAAAACATTCAGTACTTC. This sequence encodes CSAGREVPKNIQYF.

This clonotype was counted a few times. V is TRBV6-2 or TRBV6-3 and J is TRBJ1-5; D gene uncertain. V lost 6 bases and J lost 7, with 10 bases in between. The CDR3 contains 12 residues. Germline loops: CDR1 MNHEY, CDR2 SVGEGT. CDR3 DNA: TGTGCCAGCAGCCCTTTCCTCCAGCCCCAGCATTTT. Translating gives CASSPFLQPQHF.

The gene calls are TRBV5-1 and TRBJ1-2; no definite D call. Per germline, CDR1 SGHRS and CDR2 YFSETQ. The CDR3 is made up of 12 amino acids. V was cut by 2 bases and J by 8 bases, with 10 bases left in between. CDR3 region: CASSFGFEGYTF. CDR3 coding DNA: TGCGCCAGCAGCTTTGGGTTTGAGGGCTACACCTTC.

This clonotype was counted only a few times. This chain connects TRBV7-2 to TRBJ2-5, with a tentative D call TRBD1 (6 bases). The CDR3 totals 13 residues. Trimming left V 4 bases short and J 4 bases short, with 10 bases between. CDR1 is SGHTA and CDR2 is FQGNSA in the germline V gene. CDR3 nucleotides: TGTGCCAGCAGCTCACAGGGTAGAGAGACCCAGTACTTC. Amino acids: CASSSQGRETQYF.

The chain employs TRBV2 and TRBJ2-6; D is possibly TRBD1 (6 bases). Germline values: CDR1 SNHLY, CDR2 FYNNEI. V was clipped by 6 bases and J by 0 bases, with 9 bases between them. The CDR3 covers 15 residues. This CDR3 reads CASRGQFSGANVLTF. The DNA of the CDR3 is TGTGCCAGCAGAGGACAGTTCTCTGGGGCCAACGTCCTGACTTTC.

V gene TRBV12-3 or TRBV12-4 combines with J gene TRBJ1-6; possibly TRBD1 for D (5 bases). Deletions cut 6 bases from V and 6 bases from J, with 6 bases between. This CDR3 spans 12 amino acids. The CDR3 coding sequence is TGTGCCAGCAGGGGACCTAATTCACCCCTCCACTTT. It yields the protein CASRGPNSPLHF.

The rearrangement links TRBV6-1 to TRBJ1-5; maybe TRBD1 (5 bases). Per germline, CDR1 MNHNS and CDR2 SASEGT. The V end was cut by 5 bases, the J end by 1 base, with 21 bases between. CDR3 length: 18 amino acids. CDR3 nucleotides: TGTGCCAGCAGTCCAGGACAAGCACGGGTTCCGAGCAATCAGCCCCAGCATTTT. Protein sequence: CASSPGQARVPSNQPQHF.

V is TRBV20-1 and J is TRBJ1-1; D call uncertain. Germline V gene data show CDR1 as DFQATT and CDR2 as SNEGSKA (reference sequence). Trimming removed 3 bases from V and 11 bases from J, with 16 bases in between. The CDR3 extends over 12 amino acids. In nucleotides, the CDR3 is TGCAGTGCTAGTCCCGCCGGGTTATCGGCTTTCTTT. The encoded protein is CSASPAGLSAFF.